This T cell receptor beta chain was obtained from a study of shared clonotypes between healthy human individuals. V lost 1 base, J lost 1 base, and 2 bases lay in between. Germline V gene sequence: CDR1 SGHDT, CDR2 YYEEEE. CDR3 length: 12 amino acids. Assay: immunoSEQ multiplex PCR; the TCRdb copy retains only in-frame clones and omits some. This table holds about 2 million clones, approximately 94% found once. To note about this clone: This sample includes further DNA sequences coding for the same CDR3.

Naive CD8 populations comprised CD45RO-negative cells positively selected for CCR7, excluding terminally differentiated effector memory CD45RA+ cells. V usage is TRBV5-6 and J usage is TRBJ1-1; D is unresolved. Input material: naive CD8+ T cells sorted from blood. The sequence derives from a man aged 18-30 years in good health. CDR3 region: CASSLRNTEAFF. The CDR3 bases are TGTGCCAGCAGCTTGCGGAACACTGAAGCTTTCTTT.